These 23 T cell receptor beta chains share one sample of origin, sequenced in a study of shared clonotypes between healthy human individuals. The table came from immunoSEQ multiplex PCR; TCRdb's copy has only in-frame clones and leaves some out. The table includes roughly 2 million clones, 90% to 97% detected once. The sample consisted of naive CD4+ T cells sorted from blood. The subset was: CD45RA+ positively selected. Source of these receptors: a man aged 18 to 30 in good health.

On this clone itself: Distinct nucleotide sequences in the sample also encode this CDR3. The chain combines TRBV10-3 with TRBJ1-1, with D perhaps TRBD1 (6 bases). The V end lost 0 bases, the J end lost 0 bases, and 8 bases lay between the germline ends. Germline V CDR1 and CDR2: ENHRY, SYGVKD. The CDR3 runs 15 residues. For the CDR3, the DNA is TGTGCCATCAGTGAGTCGGGGGGCCTGAACACTGAAGCTTTCTTT. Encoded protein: CAISESGGLNTEAFF.

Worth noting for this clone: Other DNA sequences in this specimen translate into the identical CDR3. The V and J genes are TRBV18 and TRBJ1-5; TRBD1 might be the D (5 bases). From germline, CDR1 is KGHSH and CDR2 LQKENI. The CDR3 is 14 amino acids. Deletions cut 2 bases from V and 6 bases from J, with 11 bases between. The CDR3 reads CASSPGQGGQPQHF. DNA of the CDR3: TGTGCCAGCTCACCAGGGCAGGGTGGTCAGCCCCAGCATTTT. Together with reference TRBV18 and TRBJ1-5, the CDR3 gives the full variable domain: NAGVMQNPRHLVRRRGQEARLRCSPMKGHSHVYWYRQLPEEGLKFMVYLQKENIIDESGMPKERFSAEFPKEGPSILRIQQVVRGDSAAYFCASSPGQGGQPQHFGDGTRLSIL.

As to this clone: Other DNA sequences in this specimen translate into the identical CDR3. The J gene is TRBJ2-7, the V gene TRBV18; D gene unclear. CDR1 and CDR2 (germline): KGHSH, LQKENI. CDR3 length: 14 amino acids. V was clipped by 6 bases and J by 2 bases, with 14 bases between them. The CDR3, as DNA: TGTGCCAGCTCGCCTGGACGGAAAACCTACGAGCAGTACTTC. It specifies CASSPGRKTYEQYF. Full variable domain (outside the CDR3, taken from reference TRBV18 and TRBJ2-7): NAGVMQNPRHLVRRRGQEARLRCSPMKGHSHVYWYRQLPEEGLKFMVYLQKENIIDESGMPKERFSAEFPKEGPSILRIQQVVRGDSAAYFCASSPGRKTYEQYFGPGTRLTVT.

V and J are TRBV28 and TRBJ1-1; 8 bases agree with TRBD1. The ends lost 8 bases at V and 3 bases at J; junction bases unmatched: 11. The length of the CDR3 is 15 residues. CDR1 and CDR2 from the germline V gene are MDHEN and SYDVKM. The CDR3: CASGGQGAGYTEAFF. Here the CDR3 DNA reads TGTGCCAGCGGGGGTCAGGGGGCAGGGTACACTGAAGCTTTCTTT.

CDR3 sequence (DNA): TGTGCCAGTAGTACGGAGACCTACAATGAGCAGTTCTTC. It codes for CASSTETYNEQFF. This rearrangement joins TRBV19 to TRBJ2-1; D call uncertain. CDR3 length equals 13 residues. The germline CDR1 and CDR2 sequences are LNHDA and SQIVND (reference sequence). Trimming shortened V by 4 bases and J by 2 bases, and 6 bases separated the two germline ends.

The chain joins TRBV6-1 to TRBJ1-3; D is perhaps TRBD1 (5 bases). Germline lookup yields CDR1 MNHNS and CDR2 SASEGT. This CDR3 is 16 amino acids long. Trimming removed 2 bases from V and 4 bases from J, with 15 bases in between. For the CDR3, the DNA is TGTGCCAGCAGTGAATTCCAGGGAACTTTCGGAAACACCATATATTTT. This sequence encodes CASSEFQGTFGNTIYF.

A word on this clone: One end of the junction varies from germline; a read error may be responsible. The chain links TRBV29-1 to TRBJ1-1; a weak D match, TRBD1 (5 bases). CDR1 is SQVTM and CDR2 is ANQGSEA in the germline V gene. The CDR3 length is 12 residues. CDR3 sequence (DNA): TGCAGCGGTGAAATGGGGGTCTCTGAAGCTTTCTTT. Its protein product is CSGEMGVSEAFF. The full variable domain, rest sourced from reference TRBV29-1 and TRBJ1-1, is SAVISQKPSRDICQRGTSLTIQCQVDSQVTMMFWYRQQPGQSLTLIATANQGSEATYESGFVIDKFPISRPNLTFSTLTVSNMSPEDSSIYLCSGEMGVSEAFFGQGTRLTVV.

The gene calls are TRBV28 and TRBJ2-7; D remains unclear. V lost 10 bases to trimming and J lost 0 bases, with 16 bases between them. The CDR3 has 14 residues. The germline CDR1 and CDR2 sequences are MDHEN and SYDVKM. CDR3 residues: CATHSQEHSYEQYF. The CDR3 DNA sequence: TGTGCCACCCATTCCCAGGAGCACTCCTACGAGCAGTACTTC.

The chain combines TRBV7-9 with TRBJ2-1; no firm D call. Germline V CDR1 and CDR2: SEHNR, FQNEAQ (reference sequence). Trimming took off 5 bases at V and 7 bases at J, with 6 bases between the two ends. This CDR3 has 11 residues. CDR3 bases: TGTGCCAGCAGCACCTCAAATGAGCAGTTCTTC. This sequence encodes CASSTSNEQFF.

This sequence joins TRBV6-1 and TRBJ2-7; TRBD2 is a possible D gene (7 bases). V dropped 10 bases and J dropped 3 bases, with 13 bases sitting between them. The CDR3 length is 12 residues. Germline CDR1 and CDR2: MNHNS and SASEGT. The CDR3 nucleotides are TGTGCCACGGGAAGGGGGGGCTACGAGCAGTACTTC. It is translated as CATGRGGYEQYF.

The CDR3 DNA follows: TGTGCCAGCAGCTTAGGGCCTTTAAGGGACACTGAAGCTTTCTTT. Its protein product is CASSLGPLRDTEAFF. J is TRBJ1-1 and V is TRBV7-8; D gene unclear. Trimming removed 1 base from V and 3 bases from J, with 12 bases in between. Germline V CDR1 and CDR2: SGHVS, FQNEAQ. This CDR3 is 15 amino acids long.

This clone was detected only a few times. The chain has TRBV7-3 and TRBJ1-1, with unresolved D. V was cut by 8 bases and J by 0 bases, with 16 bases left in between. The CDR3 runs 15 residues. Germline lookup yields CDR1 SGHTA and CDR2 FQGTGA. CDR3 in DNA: TGTGCCAGCGCCGGGCCAGGTAGTATGAACACTGAAGCTTTCTTT. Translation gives CASAGPGSMNTEAFF.

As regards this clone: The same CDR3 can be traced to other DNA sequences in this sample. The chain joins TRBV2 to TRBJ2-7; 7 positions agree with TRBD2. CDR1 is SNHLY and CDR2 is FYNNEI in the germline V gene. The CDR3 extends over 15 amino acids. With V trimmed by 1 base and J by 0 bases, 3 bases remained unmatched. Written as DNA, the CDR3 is TGTGCCAGCAGTGAAGGCGGGAGTGGCTCCTACGAGCAGTACTTC. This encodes CASSEGGSGSYEQYF.

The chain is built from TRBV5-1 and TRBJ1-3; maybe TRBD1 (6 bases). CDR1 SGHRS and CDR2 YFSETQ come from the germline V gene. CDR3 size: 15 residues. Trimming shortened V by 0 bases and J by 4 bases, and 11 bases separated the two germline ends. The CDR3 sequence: CASSLGGDRGNTIYF. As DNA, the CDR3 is TGCGCCAGCAGCTTGGGTGGAGACAGGGGAAACACCATATATTTT.

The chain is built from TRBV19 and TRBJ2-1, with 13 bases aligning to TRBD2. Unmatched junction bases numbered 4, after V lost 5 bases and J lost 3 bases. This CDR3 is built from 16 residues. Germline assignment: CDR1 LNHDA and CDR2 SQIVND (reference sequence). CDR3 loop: CASSGLAGEHYNEQFF. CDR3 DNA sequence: TGTGCCAGTAGTGGACTAGCGGGAGAACACTACAATGAGCAGTTCTTC.

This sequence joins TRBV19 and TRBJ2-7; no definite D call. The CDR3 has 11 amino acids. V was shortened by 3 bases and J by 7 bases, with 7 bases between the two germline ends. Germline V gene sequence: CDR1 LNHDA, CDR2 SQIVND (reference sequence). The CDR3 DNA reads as TGTGCCAGTAGTATTTCGAGGGAGCAGTACTTC. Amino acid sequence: CASSISREQYF. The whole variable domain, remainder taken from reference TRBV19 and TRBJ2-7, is DGGITQSPKYLFRKEGQNVTLSCEQNLNHDAMYWYRQDPGQGLRLIYYSQIVNDFQKGDIAEGYSVSREKKESFPLTVTSAQKNPTAFYLCASSISREQYFGPGTRLTVT.

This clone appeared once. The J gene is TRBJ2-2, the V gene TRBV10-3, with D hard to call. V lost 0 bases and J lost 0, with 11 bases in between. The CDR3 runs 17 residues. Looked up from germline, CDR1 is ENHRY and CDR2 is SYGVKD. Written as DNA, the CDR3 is TGTGCCATCAGTGAGTCGCGCGGAGCCGCGAACACCGGGGAGCTGTTTTTT. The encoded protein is CAISESRGAANTGELFF.

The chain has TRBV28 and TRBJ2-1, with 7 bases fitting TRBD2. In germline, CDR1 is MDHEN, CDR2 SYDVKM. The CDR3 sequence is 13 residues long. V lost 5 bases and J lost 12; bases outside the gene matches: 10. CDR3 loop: CASSLGEGPAQFF. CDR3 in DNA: TGTGCCAGCAGTCTCGGGGAGGGTCCTGCGCAGTTCTTC.

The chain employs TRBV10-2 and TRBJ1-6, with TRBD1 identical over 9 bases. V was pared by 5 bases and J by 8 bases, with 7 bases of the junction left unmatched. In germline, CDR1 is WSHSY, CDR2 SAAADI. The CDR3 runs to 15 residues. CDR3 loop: CASSNRGQLDSPLHF. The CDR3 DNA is TGCGCCAGCAGTAACAGGGGGCAATTGGATTCACCCCTCCACTTT.

In DNA form, the CDR3 reads TGTGCCAGTAGTCTGGGGGGCTCAACCTACGAGCAGTACTTC. Translation gives CASSLGGSTYEQYF. The chain uses TRBV19 and TRBJ2-7; D is perhaps TRBD1 or TRBD2 (6 bases each). V shed 5 bases and J shed 2 bases, with 13 bases lying between them. The germline V gene has CDR1 LNHDA and CDR2 SQIVND (reference sequence). The CDR3 covers 14 residues.

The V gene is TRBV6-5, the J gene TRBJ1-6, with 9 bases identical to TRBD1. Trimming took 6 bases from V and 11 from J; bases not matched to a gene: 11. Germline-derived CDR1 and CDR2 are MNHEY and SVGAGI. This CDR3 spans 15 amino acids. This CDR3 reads CASREGQGPRAPLHF. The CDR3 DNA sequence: TGTGCCAGCAGGGAGGGACAGGGACCCAGGGCACCCCTCCACTTT.

Here the CDR3 DNA reads TGTGCCAGCTCACCCGACATGCAGGAGACCCAGTACTTC. Residues: CASSPDMQETQYF. The V and J genes are TRBV18 and TRBJ2-5, with D unclear. The CDR3 covers 13 residues. V lost 3 bases to trimming and J lost 5 bases, with 10 bases between them. The germline gives CDR1 KGHSH, CDR2 LQKENI. The complete variable domain, with remaining parts taken from reference TRBV18 and TRBJ2-5, reads NAGVMQNPRHLVRRRGQEARLRCSPMKGHSHVYWYRQLPEEGLKFMVYLQKENIIDESGMPKERFSAEFPKEGPSILRIQQVVRGDSAAYFCASSPDMQETQYFGPGTRLLVL.

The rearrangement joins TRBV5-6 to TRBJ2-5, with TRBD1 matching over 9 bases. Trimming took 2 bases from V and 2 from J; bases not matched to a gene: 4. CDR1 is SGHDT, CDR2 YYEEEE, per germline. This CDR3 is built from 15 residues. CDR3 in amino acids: CASSFRDRVQETQYF. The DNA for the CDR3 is TGTGCCAGCAGCTTCCGGGACAGGGTTCAAGAGACCCAGTACTTC.